The subject of this entry is one T cell receptor beta chain. The antigen remains unidentified. The source of the sample is a study of cytomegalovirus exposure and HLA in healthy donors. This CDR3 contains 16 residues. The germline V gene has CDR1 LGHNA and CDR2 YSLEER. The V gene end was trimmed by 0 bases and the J gene end by 5 bases; junction bases not matched to a gene: 6. Primers: 60 Vbeta forward and 13 Jbeta reverse. The data were produced by immunoSEQ multiplex PCR, yet TCRdb's version contains in-frame clones alone and is incomplete. The table has roughly 68,000 clones, approximately 81% seen once. The study's findings and limits: The authors later linked a missense DCLRE1C variant to TCR beta V- and J-gene trimming. In a later analysis, donors in an Asian-associated ancestry cluster reportedly had fewer N-insertions in productive TCRs than the cohort mean. In a later analysis, compared with equally common non-associated chains, HLA-associated beta chains were more expanded.

The clonotype comes from a woman aged 25 to 39 in good health and CMV-seropositive. This chain joins TRBV4-3 and TRBJ2-3; TRBD2 agrees at 9 bases. The sequenced sample was PBMCs. The CDR3 DNA reads TGCGCCAGCAGCCAAGACGGCGGGAGGGCCAAAGATACGCAGTATTTT. Amino acid sequence: CASSQDGGRAKDTQYF.